The 18 T cell receptor beta chains reported below all come from one sample, sequenced in a study of blood T cell repertoires in COVID-19. Method: immunoSEQ multiplex PCR; TCRdb's copy keeps in-frame clones and lacks some. The table has about 23,000 clones, roughly 74% seen once; the top ten hold more than 6.5%. Specimen: peripheral blood. These TCRs come from a man in his fifties or sixties with COVID-19, enrolled during active disease.

The genes are TRBV24-1 and TRBJ2-7, with D maybe TRBD1 (6 bases). The germline gives CDR1 KGHDR, CDR2 SFDVKD. The CDR3 has 12 residues. Trimming removed 4 bases at V and 4 bases at J, with 7 bases between. CDR3 sequence (DNA): TGTGCCACCAGTGAACAGGGTTACGAGCAGTACTTC. Its protein product is CATSEQGYEQYF.

V gene TRBV25-1 combines with J gene TRBJ2-1, with D possibly being TRBD1 (8 bases). The CDR3 has 15 amino acids. Trimming removed 4 bases from V and 7 bases from J, with 17 bases in between. From germline, CDR1 is MGHDK and CDR2 SYGVNS. The chain's CDR3 is CASSAQGASGNEQFF. In DNA form, the CDR3 reads TGTGCCAGCAGTGCCCAGGGGGCTAGCGGAAATGAGCAGTTCTTC.

This chain uses TRBV10-3 with TRBJ2-3; TRBD2 matches at 11 bases. The CDR3 runs to 15 residues. The germline V gene has CDR1 ENHRY and CDR2 SYGVKD. After removal of 6 bases from V and 3 bases from J, the junction contained 5 bases not matched to a gene. CDR3 sequence: CAIRGLAAPTDTQYF. The DNA of the CDR3 is TGTGCCATCAGGGGACTAGCGGCCCCAACAGATACGCAGTATTTT.

About this clone: One junction end disagrees with the germline gene, perhaps due to a read error. The genes are TRBV4-2 and TRBJ2-5; no definite D call. The CDR3 extends over 15 amino acids. Germline loops: CDR1 LGHNA, CDR2 YNFKEQ. CDR3 nucleotide sequence: TGTGCCAGCAGCCAAGATAGACACCACCAGGAGACCCAGTACTTC. Its translation: CASSQDRHHQETQYF.

V is TRBV2 and J is TRBJ2-5; perhaps TRBD1 as D (5 bases). The CDR3 totals 16 residues. Germline CDR1 and CDR2: SNHLY and FYNNEI. V lost 1 base and J lost 2, with 14 bases in between. This CDR3 reads CASSEGAGWGQETQYF. CDR3 DNA: TGTGCCAGCAGTGAAGGGGCAGGGTGGGGACAAGAGACCCAGTACTTC.

In regard to this clone: Additional DNA sequences in this sample encode the identical CDR3. J is TRBJ1-2 and V is TRBV28; D remains ambiguous. CDR1 is MDHEN and CDR2 is SYDVKM in the germline V gene. V was pared by 4 bases and J by 2 bases, with 2 bases between. This CDR3 comprises 11 residues. The CDR3: CASSSNYGYTF. CDR3 bases: TGTGCCAGCAGTTCAAACTATGGCTACACCTTC.

V and J are TRBV9 and TRBJ2-5; D is perhaps TRBD1 (5 bases). CDR1 SGDLS and CDR2 YYNGEE come from the germline V gene. The V and J ends lost 0 bases and 2 bases respectively, with 5 bases between them. CDR3 length: 13 residues. The CDR3 nucleotides read TGTGCCAGCAGCGTAGGACAGCAAGAGACCCAGTACTTC. Its translation is CASSVGQQETQYF.

The V and J genes are TRBV5-1 and TRBJ2-3; TRBD2 aligns across 9 bases. Germline lookup yields CDR1 SGHRS and CDR2 YFSETQ. The CDR3 runs to 16 residues. The junction had 5 bases not matched to a gene; V was cut back by 1 base and J by 2 bases. CDR3 coding DNA: TGCGCCAGCAGCTTGTTTAGCGGGGGCTCCACAGATACGCAGTATTTT. Protein sequence: CASSLFSGGSTDTQYF.

The gene calls are TRBV5-1 and TRBJ2-7; 14 bases align to TRBD2. Trimming at V came to 4 bases and at J to 4 bases, leaving 10 bases not matched to a gene. The CDR3 covers 17 residues. Germline V gene data show CDR1 as SGHRS and CDR2 as YFSETQ. CDR3 loop: CASSLLTSGRAGYEQYF. CDR3 nucleotide sequence: TGCGCCAGCAGCCTCCTGACTAGCGGGAGGGCCGGGTACGAGCAGTACTTC.

V usage is TRBV27 and J usage is TRBJ2-2; TRBD2 aligns across 10 bases. Germline-derived CDR1 and CDR2 are MNHEY and SMNVEV (reference sequence). Trimming at V came to 4 bases and at J to 5 bases, leaving 7 bases not matched to a gene. This CDR3 comprises 16 residues. CDR3 in amino acids: CASSSGLAARTGELFF. The CDR3 bases are TGTGCCAGCAGTTCCGGACTAGCGGCGCGAACCGGGGAGCTGTTTTTT.

Only a few counts were recorded for this clone. J is TRBJ1-2 and V is TRBV7-9, with 7 nucleotides matching TRBD1. The V gene end was trimmed by 0 bases and the J gene end by 0 bases; junction bases not matched to a gene: 10. Germline V gives CDR1 SEHNR, CDR2 FQNEAQ (reference sequence). This CDR3 contains 18 residues. The chain's CDR3 is CASSLADAGQKSNYGYTF. The CDR3 DNA sequence: TGTGCCAGCAGCTTAGCTGATGCGGGACAGAAATCTAACTATGGCTACACCTTC.

The genes are TRBV7-8 and TRBJ2-1; TRBD2 agrees at 11 bases. Germline values: CDR1 SGHVS, CDR2 FQNEAQ. V trimming: 6 bases; J trimming: 6 bases; junction bases outside the gene matches: 4. The CDR3 covers 14 residues. The CDR3 is CASRPGTSGNEQFF. The CDR3 DNA sequence: TGTGCCAGCAGACCCGGGACTAGCGGCAATGAGCAGTTCTTC.

The chain employs TRBV16 and TRBJ2-5; the D gene is possibly TRBD2 (5 bases). The germline V gene has CDR1 KGHSY and CDR2 FQNENV. Trimming pared 7 bases from V and 3 bases from J, leaving 12 bases between. The CDR3 runs 13 residues. The CDR3 is CASTVRREETQYF. The CDR3 nucleotides read TGTGCCAGCACGGTTCGGCGGGAAGAGACCCAGTACTTC.

CDR3 in amino acids: CAISEEETQYF. The CDR3 DNA is TGTGCCATCAGTGAGGAGGAGACCCAGTACTTC. The gene calls are TRBV10-3 and TRBJ2-5; unclear D gene. V dropped 2 bases and J dropped 5 bases, with 3 bases sitting between them. The germline V gene encodes CDR1 ENHRY and CDR2 SYGVKD. This CDR3 has 11 residues.

The rearrangement joins TRBV2 to TRBJ2-6; TRBD2 agrees at 12 bases. The CDR3 totals 18 residues. Germline V lookup: CDR1 SNHLY, CDR2 FYNNEI. Trimming cost V 4 bases and J 0 bases; bases outside gene matches: 4. CDR3 residues: CASSALLAGGSGANVLTF. The CDR3 DNA reads as TGTGCCAGCAGTGCGTTACTAGCGGGGGGCTCTGGGGCCAACGTCCTGACTTTC.

The chain joins TRBV7-9 to TRBJ2-7, with 7 bases lining up with TRBD1. With 4 bases clipped from V and 0 bases from J, the junction kept 6 bases outside the gene matches. Germline CDR1 is SEHNR and CDR2 is FQNEAQ (reference sequence). The CDR3 covers 15 residues. CDR3 sequence: CASSSLGTASYEQYF. CDR3 in DNA: TGTGCCAGCAGCTCCCTAGGGACAGCCTCCTACGAGCAGTACTTC.

This chain links TRBV2 with TRBJ2-1; 10 bases fit TRBD2. This CDR3 is built from 15 residues. With 6 bases clipped from V and 5 bases from J, the junction kept 7 bases outside the gene matches. Germline V gene sequence: CDR1 SNHLY, CDR2 FYNNEI. This CDR3 is CASRGAGGLDNEQFF. Here the CDR3 DNA reads TGTGCCAGCAGGGGAGCGGGAGGGCTAGACAATGAGCAGTTCTTC.

The chain joins TRBV7-9 to TRBJ1-2; D may be TRBD1 (6 bases). The CDR3 runs to 13 residues. In germline, CDR1 is SEHNR, CDR2 FQNEAQ (reference sequence). Trimming pared 3 bases from V and 6 bases from J, leaving 11 bases between. The CDR3 sequence is CASSFEQGNGYTF. Here the CDR3 DNA reads TGTGCCAGCAGCTTCGAACAGGGTAATGGCTACACCTTC.